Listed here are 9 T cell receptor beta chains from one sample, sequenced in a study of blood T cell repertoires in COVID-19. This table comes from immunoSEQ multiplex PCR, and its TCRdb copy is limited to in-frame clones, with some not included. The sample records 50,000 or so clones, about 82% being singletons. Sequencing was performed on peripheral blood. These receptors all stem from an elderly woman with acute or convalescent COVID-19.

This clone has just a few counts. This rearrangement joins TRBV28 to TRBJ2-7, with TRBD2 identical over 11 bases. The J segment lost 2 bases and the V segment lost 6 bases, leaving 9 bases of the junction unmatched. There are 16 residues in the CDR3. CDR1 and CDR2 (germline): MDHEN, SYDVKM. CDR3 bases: TGTGCCAGCAGCATTTGGAGACTAGCGGGGACCTACGAGCAGTACTTC. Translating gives CASSIWRLAGTYEQYF. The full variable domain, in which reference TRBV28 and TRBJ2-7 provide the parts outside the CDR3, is DVKVTQSSRYLVKRTGEKVFLECVQDMDHENMFWYRQDPGLGLRLIYFSYDVKMKEKGDIPEGYSVSREKKERFSLILESASTNQTSMYLCASSIWRLAGTYEQYFGPGTRLTVT.

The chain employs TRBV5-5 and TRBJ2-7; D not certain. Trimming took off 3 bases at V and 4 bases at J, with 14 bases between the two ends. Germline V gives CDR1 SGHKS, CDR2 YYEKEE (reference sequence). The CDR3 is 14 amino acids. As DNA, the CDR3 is TGTGCCAGCAGCTCAAATTCTGACACATACGAGCAGTACGTC. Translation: CASSSNSDTYEQYV.

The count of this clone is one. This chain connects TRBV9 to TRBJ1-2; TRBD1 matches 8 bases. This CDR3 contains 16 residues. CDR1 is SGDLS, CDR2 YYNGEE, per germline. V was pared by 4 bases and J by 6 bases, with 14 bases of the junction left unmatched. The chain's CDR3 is CASSQQHTGGLDGYTF. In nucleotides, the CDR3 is TGTGCCAGCAGCCAACAGCACACAGGGGGACTGGATGGCTACACCTTC.

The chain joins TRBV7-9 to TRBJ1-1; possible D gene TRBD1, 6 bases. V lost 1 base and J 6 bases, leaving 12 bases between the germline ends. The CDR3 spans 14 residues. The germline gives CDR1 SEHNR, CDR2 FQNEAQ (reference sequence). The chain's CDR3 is CASSLVGGAPEAFF. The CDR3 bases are TGTGCCAGCAGCTTAGTAGGGGGGGCCCCTGAAGCTTTCTTT. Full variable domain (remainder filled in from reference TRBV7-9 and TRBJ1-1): DTGVSQNPRHKITKRGQNVTFRCDPISEHNRLYWYRQTLGQGPEFLTYFQNEAQLEKSRLLSDRFSAERPKGSFSTLEIQRTEQGDSAMYLCASSLVGGAPEAFFGQGTRLTVV.

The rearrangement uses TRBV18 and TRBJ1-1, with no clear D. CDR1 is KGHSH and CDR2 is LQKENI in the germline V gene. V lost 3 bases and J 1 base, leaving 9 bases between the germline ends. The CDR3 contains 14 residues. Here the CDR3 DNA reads TGTGCCAGCTCACCTGGTGTGCGGAACACTGAAGCTTTCTTT. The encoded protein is CASSPGVRNTEAFF.

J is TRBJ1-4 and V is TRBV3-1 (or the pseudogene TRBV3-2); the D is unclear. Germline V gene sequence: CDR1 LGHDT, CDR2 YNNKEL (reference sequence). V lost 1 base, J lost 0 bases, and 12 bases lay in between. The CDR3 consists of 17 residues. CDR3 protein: CASSQVGEFATNEKLFF. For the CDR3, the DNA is TGTGCCAGCAGCCAAGTGGGAGAGTTTGCAACTAATGAAAAACTGTTTTTT.

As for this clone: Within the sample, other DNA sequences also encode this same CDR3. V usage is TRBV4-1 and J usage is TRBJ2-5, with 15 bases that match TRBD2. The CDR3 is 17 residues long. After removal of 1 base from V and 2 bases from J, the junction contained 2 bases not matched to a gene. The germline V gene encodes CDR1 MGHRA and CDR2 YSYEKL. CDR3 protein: CASSQAGLAGGQETQYF. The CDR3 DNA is TGCGCCAGCAGCCAAGCGGGACTAGCGGGGGGACAAGAGACCCAGTACTTC.

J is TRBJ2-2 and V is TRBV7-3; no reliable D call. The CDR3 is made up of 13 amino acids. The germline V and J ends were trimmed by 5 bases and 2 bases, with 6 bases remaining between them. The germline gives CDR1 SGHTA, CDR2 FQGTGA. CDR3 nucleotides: TGTGCCAGCAGCCTTCCTAACACCGGGGAGCTGTTTTTT. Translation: CASSLPNTGELFF.

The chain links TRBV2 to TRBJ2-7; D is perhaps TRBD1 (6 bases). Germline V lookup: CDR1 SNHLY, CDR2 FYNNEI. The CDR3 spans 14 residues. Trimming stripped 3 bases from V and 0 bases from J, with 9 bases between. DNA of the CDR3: TGTGCCAGCAGTGAGGGGGCTCTCTCCTACGAGCAGTACTTC. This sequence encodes CASSEGALSYEQYF.